A single T cell receptor (beta chain) is shown here with its context. The antigen is unknown. Germline CDR1 MNHNS, CDR2 SASEGT. The CDR3 totals 12 residues. The primer mix had 60 Vbeta and 13 Jbeta primers. Per the original methods: In a later analysis, approximately 80 million unique TCR beta chains included roughly 11 million shared by two or more donors. The assay was immunoSEQ multiplex PCR, and TCRdb's table has in-frame clones only and misses some. V and J calls and clone size are those listed in that table; D and trimming were worked out from the DNA. Of roughly 130,000 clones detected, roughly four fifths appear once; the ten largest clones hold nearly 6%. This sample stems from a study of cytomegalovirus exposure and HLA in healthy donors. Study-level points and caveats: Some segments of the V type, notably TRBV6-2 and TRBV6-3, were excluded as indistinguishable.

What was sequenced was PBMCs. V usage is TRBV6-1 and J usage is TRBJ2-7; weak D call: TRBD1 (6 bases). This clonotype was sampled from a woman between 45 and 65 years old in good health and CMV-seropositive. The CDR3 here is CAGAGEIDEQYF. CDR3 DNA: TGTGCAGGGGCAGGGGAGATCGACGAGCAGTACTTC.